A single sample is the source of the 17 T cell receptor beta chains below, sequenced in a study of spatial heterogeneity in lung cancer. Study results and limitations: Tumor mutation counts were tracked by expanded intratumoral alpha and beta TCR counts.

TCRdb re-derived calls from the 5' RACE reads in MiXCR, one entry per CDR3 protein. Of about 23,000 distinct CDR3 sequences listed, under 6.5% are singletons. The sample's time point: sample taken at primary tumor resection. These receptors lack a known antigen. This material consisted of lung tumor tissue, taken at surgery. These receptors originate from a male donor with early-stage non-small cell lung cancer.

This clonotype came up a few times. This rearrangement joins TRBV20-1 to TRBJ2-1; TRBD2 matches at 12 bases. CDR3 size: 17 residues. The V and J ends lost 0 bases and 7 bases, in that order; junction bases with no gene match: 10. Germline V gives CDR1 DFQATT, CDR2 SNEGSKA (reference sequence). CDR3 nucleotide sequence: TGCAGTGCTAGAGACCCCCTCACTAGCGGGGGGCGAAATGAGCAGTTCTTC. Translation: CSARDPLTSGGRNEQFF.

This clonotype appeared many times. The rearrangement uses TRBV12-3 or TRBV12-4 and TRBJ1-1; D gene unclear. The CDR3 has 16 residues. The ends were cut back, 2 bases at V and 4 bases at J, with 17 bases in the middle. CDR3 sequence (DNA): TGTGCCAGCAGTTTATGGGGAAAAGGGTTTGTCACTGAAGCTTTCTTT. Protein product: CASSLWGKGFVTEAFF.

This clonotype was counted only a few times. For the CDR3, the DNA is TGCGCCAGCAGCTTGGCAGGGAGGGAGCAGTACTTC. This codes for CASSLAGREQYF. V gene TRBV5-1 combines with J gene TRBJ2-7; TRBD2 is a possible D gene (6 bases). The germline gives CDR1 SGHRS, CDR2 YFSETQ. CDR3 length: 12 residues. Trimming pared 0 bases from V and 7 bases from J, leaving 8 bases between.

The V gene is TRBV7-2, the J gene TRBJ2-3, with 12 bases matching TRBD2. The trim removed 5 bases at V and 4 bases at J, leaving 7 bases unmatched. CDR3 length: 16 residues. CDR1 and CDR2 (germline): SGHTA, FQGNSA. The CDR3 DNA sequence: TGTGCCAGCAGCCTCCTAGCGGGAGGGCAGGCAGATACGCAGTATTTT. It codes for CASSLLAGGQADTQYF.

This clonotype was recorded at least ten times. J is TRBJ2-3 and V is TRBV7-9; TRBD1 is a possible D gene (5 bases). V was pared by 0 bases and J by 4 bases, with 11 bases between. The germline gives CDR1 SEHNR, CDR2 FQNEAQ (reference sequence). The CDR3 covers 15 residues. CDR3 sequence reads: CASSLADWGADTQYF. In DNA, the CDR3 is TGTGCCAGCAGCTTAGCCGATTGGGGCGCAGATACGCAGTATTTT.

This clonotype came up many times. This chain joins TRBV12-3 or TRBV12-4 and TRBJ1-2, with a tentative D call TRBD1 (5 bases). The CDR3 has 15 residues. Trimming pared 7 bases from V and 5 bases from J, leaving 20 bases between. The CDR3 sequence: CASNLPGSGIYGYTF. CDR3 DNA sequence: TGTGCCAGCAATCTGCCCGGCTCAGGGATTTATGGCTACACCTTC.

The chain couples TRBV20-1 to TRBJ2-5; D might be TRBD1 (6 bases). Trimming removed 8 bases at V and 7 bases at J, with 14 bases between. The CDR3 has 11 amino acids. The germline CDR1 and CDR2 sequences are DFQATT and SNEGSKA (reference sequence). CDR3 in amino acids: CSSGTKVTQYF. The CDR3 bases are TGCAGTTCCGGGACAAAGGTGACCCAGTACTTC.

This clonotype was observed many times. The rearrangement links TRBV23-1 to TRBJ2-7, with 10 positions matching TRBD2. TRBV23-1 is placed among ORFs of uncertain function. The CDR3 spans 16 residues. Trimming took 4 bases from V and 5 from J; bases not matched to a gene: 11. The CDR3 is CASSPPKASGSNEQYF. CDR3 DNA sequence: TGCGCCAGCAGTCCCCCCAAGGCTAGCGGGAGTAACGAGCAGTACTTC.

This clonotype was found many times. V usage is TRBV20-1 and J usage is TRBJ2-7; a possible D gene is TRBD2 (7 bases). V lost 5 bases and J 4 bases, leaving 12 bases between the germline ends. The germline CDR1 and CDR2 sequences are DFQATT and SNEGSKA (reference sequence). This CDR3 region has 12 residues. CDR3 in DNA: TGCAGTGCTGAGGGGGGAGGGTACGAGCAGTACTTC. It encodes CSAEGGGYEQYF.

This clonotype was observed many times. This chain uses TRBV9 with TRBJ2-7, with 8 bases matching TRBD2. CDR1 SGDLS and CDR2 YYNGEE come from the germline V gene. There are 16 residues in the CDR3. The J segment lost 6 bases and the V segment lost 4 bases, leaving 15 bases of the junction unmatched. As DNA, the CDR3 is TGTGCCAGCAGCCCCGGGGGGGGCAACTTGGCTGGCGAGCAGTACTTC. This translates into CASSPGGGNLAGEQYF.

At least ten counts were recorded for this clonotype. The chain is built from TRBV27 and TRBJ2-4; tentatively, D is TRBD1 or TRBD2 (5 bases each). This CDR3 contains 18 residues. Trimming shortened V by 0 bases and J by 5 bases, and 20 bases separated the two germline ends. From germline, CDR1 is MNHEY and CDR2 SMNVEV (reference sequence). The DNA for the CDR3 is TGTGCCAGCAGTTTATCTGGTAGAGGTTCAGGGAGAGAAAACATTCAGTACTTC. It encodes CASSLSGRGSGRENIQYF.

A few counts support this clonotype. The chain recombines TRBV7-2 with TRBJ2-7, with D possibly being TRBD2 (5 bases). The germline V gene encodes CDR1 SGHTA and CDR2 FQGNSA. This CDR3 has 16 amino acids. Trimming shortened V by 5 bases and J by 6 bases, and 23 bases separated the two germline ends. CDR3 residues: CASSPPRAGTLGEQYF. In nucleotides, the CDR3 is TGTGCCAGCAGCCCCCCCCGGGCGGGTACTCTGGGCGAGCAGTACTTC. Full variable domain (rest looked up from reference TRBV7-2 and TRBJ2-7): GAGVSQSPSNKVTEKGKDVELRCDPISGHTALYWYRQSLGQGLEFLIYFQGNSAPDKSGLPSDRFSAERTGGSVSTLTIQRTQQEDSAVYLCASSPPRAGTLGEQYFGPGTRLTVT.

This clonotype has a count of ten or more. The V gene is TRBV6-2 or TRBV6-3, the J gene TRBJ2-6; D may be TRBD1 (6 bases). Between the trimmed V and J ends, which lost 0 bases and 3 bases, there was a span of 15 bases. The CDR3 length is 18 residues. Germline loops: CDR1 MNHEY, CDR2 SVGEGT. The DNA of the CDR3 is TGTGCCAGCAGTTACTCGTCCAGGGGCCGGCTTGGGGCCAACGTCCTGACTTTC. This sequence encodes CASSYSSRGRLGANVLTF.

This clonotype was counted many times. The rearrangement links TRBV6-4 to TRBJ1-1; D gene unclear. The CDR3 runs 16 residues. The V gene lost 10 bases and the J gene lost 4 bases, with 25 bases spanning the gap. CDR1 and CDR2 (germline): MRHNA, SNTAGT. The CDR3 region is CATGFGLPDQGTEAFF. The DNA for the CDR3 is TGTGCCACCGGGTTCGGGCTGCCGGACCAAGGCACTGAAGCTTTCTTT.

CDR3: CASSIGLFNTNTGELFF. The CDR3, as DNA: TGTGCCAGTAGTATAGGTCTATTTAACACGAACACCGGGGAGCTGTTTTTT. J is TRBJ2-2 and V is TRBV19; D uncertain. V was shortened by 1 base and J by 0 bases, with 12 bases between the two germline ends. CDR3 length equals 17 residues. In germline, CDR1 is LNHDA, CDR2 SQIVND (reference sequence).

Many counts were recorded for this clonotype. The V gene is TRBV29-1, the J gene TRBJ2-1; no reliable D call. The CDR3 extends over 12 amino acids. V lost 1 base to trimming and J lost 6 bases, with 7 bases between them. The germline V gene encodes CDR1 SQVTM and CDR2 ANQGSEA. The CDR3 here is CSVEARVNEQFF. CDR3 DNA sequence: TGCAGCGTTGAAGCCCGGGTCAATGAGCAGTTCTTC.

This clonotype was seen many times. This sequence joins TRBV4-2 and TRBJ1-4, with a possible D match to TRBD1 (6 bases). The CDR3 length is 13 residues. V was shortened by 4 bases and J by 12 bases, with 15 bases between the two germline ends. CDR1 LGHNA and CDR2 YNFKEQ come from the germline V gene. CDR3 in amino acids: CASSLGGEEQLFF. CDR3 in DNA: TGTGCCAGCAGCCTAGGGGGGGAGGAGCAACTGTTTTTT.